Presented here are 9 T cell receptor beta chains from one specimen sequenced in a study of CD8 T cells in Susac syndrome. Reverse transcription of about 0.45 to 1 ug RNA was performed with random hexamers. TCRdb used MiXCR to reprocess the immunoSEQ multiplex PCR reads, holding one entry per CDR3 protein. This table has around 150,000 distinct CDR3 sequences, roughly 95% appearing once. Sequencing was performed on CD4+ T cells from PBMCs. Receptors were obtained from a human donor in good health.

The genes are TRBV29-1 and TRBJ1-1, with TRBD1 matching 9 bases. The CDR3 sequence is 13 residues long. The germline gives CDR1 SQVTM, CDR2 ANQGSEA. Losses at the gene ends were 7 bases for V and 1 base for J; bases not matched to a gene: 4. The CDR3 reads CSAGTGRNTEAFF. In DNA, the CDR3 is TGCAGCGCCGGGACAGGGAGGAACACTGAAGCTTTCTTT.

This chain connects TRBV29-1 to TRBJ1-2; D is possibly TRBD1 (5 bases). V was clipped by 3 bases and J by 8 bases, with 13 bases between them. This CDR3 spans 12 amino acids. In germline, CDR1 is SQVTM, CDR2 ANQGSEA. CDR3 amino acids: CSVESGRGGYTF. CDR3 DNA: TGCAGCGTTGAGAGCGGTCGGGGCGGCTACACCTTC.

V gene TRBV9 combines with J gene TRBJ1-4; TRBD1 is a possible D gene (5 bases). This CDR3 has 15 residues. In germline, CDR1 is SGDLS, CDR2 YYNGEE. Trimming pared 0 bases from V and 8 bases from J, leaving 14 bases between. The CDR3 nucleotides are TGTGCCAGCAGCGTAGAGGGGTACGATGGAGAAAAACTGTTTTTT. This gives the protein CASSVEGYDGEKLFF.

This clonotype was found once. The chain employs TRBV20-1 and TRBJ2-5; D ambiguous. The germline V and J ends were trimmed by 8 bases and 5 bases, with 18 bases remaining between them. Germline assignment: CDR1 DFQATT and CDR2 SNEGSKA (reference sequence). The CDR3 consists of 13 residues. The CDR3 loop reads CSSRPYPQETQYF. In nucleotides, the CDR3 is TGCAGTTCCAGGCCCTACCCACAGGAGACCCAGTACTTC.

V gene TRBV7-2 combines with J gene TRBJ2-5; D is unresolved. This CDR3 is 11 amino acids long. From germline, CDR1 is SGHTA and CDR2 FQGNSA. V lost 8 bases and J lost 4, with 8 bases in between. This chain's CDR3 is CASRFGETQYF. DNA of the CDR3: TGTGCCAGCCGATTTGGAGAGACCCAGTACTTC.

This clonotype was observed a single time. The chain joins TRBV21-1 to TRBJ1-5; no DNA check was done on the table's D call, TRBD1. TRBV21-1 is classified as a pseudogene. This CDR3 region has 15 residues. This CDR3 reads CASSKGVWGDQPQHF. In nucleotides, the CDR3 is TGTGCCAGCAGCAAAGGGGTCTGGGGGGATCAGCCCCAGCATTTT.

The CDR3 DNA sequence: TGTGCCAGCAGCTTACAACAGGGGCTTGTCGGGGAGCTGTTTTTT. Translated, it gives CASSLQQGLVGELFF. This chain links TRBV7-2 with TRBJ2-2; 7 bases line up with TRBD1. The CDR3 totals 15 residues. CDR1 is SGHTA and CDR2 is FQGNSA in the germline V gene. The V gene end was trimmed by 2 bases and the J gene end by 7 bases; junction bases not matched to a gene: 7.

This clonotype has only one observation. The rearrangement joins TRBV9 to TRBJ1-6; D possibly corresponds to TRBD1 (5 bases). Trimming cost V 0 bases and J 10 bases, with 11 bases left between them. The V gene's germline CDR1 is SGDLS and CDR2 YYNGEE. This CDR3 contains 14 residues. CDR3: CASSVGMGDSPLHF. CDR3 coding DNA: TGTGCCAGCAGCGTAGGTATGGGGGACTCACCCCTCCACTTT.

The rearrangement uses TRBV2 and TRBJ1-5; D unclear. The germline V gene has CDR1 SNHLY and CDR2 FYNNEI. Trimming shortened V by 2 bases and J by 5 bases, and 10 bases separated the two germline ends. This CDR3 region has 14 residues. CDR3 bases: TGTGCCAGCAGTGAATCGAGGGTCGATCAGCCCCAGCATTTT. Residues: CASSESRVDQPQHF.